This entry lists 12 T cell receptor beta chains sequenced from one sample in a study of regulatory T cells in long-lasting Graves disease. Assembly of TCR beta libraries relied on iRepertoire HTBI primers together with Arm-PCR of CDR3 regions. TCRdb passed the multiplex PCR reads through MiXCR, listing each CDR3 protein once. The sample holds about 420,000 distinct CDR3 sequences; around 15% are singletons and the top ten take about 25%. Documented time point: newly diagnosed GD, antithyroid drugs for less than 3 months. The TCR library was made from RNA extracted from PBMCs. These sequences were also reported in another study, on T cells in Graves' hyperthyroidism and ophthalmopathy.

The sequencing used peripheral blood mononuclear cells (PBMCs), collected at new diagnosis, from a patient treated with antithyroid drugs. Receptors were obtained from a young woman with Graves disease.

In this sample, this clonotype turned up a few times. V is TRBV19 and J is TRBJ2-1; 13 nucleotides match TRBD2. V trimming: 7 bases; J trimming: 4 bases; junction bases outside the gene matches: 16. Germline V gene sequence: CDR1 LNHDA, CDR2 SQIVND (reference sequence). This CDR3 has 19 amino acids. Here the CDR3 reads CASTTPGTSGNRSYNEQFF. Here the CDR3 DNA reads TGTGCCAGTACCACCCCTGGGACTAGCGGGAACAGATCATACAATGAGCAGTTCTTC.

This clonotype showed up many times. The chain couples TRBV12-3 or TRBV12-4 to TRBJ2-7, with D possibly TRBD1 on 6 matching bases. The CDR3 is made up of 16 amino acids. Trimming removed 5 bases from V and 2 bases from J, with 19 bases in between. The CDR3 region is CASSPGRDIDPYEQYF. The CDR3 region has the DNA TGTGCCAGCAGTCCCGGCCGGGACATAGATCCCTACGAGCAGTACTTC.

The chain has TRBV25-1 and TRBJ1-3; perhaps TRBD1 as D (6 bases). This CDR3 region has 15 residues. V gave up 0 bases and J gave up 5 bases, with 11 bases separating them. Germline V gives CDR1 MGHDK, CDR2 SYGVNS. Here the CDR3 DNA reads TGTGCCAGCAGTGAATACGGACAGCTCAGAAACACCATATATTTT. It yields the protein CASSEYGQLRNTIYF.

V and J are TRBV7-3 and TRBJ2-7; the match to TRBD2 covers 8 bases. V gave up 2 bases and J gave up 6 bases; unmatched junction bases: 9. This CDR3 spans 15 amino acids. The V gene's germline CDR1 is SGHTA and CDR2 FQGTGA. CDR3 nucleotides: TGTGCCAGCAGCTTAGGGGGCGGGAGGACGAGCGAGCAGTACTTC. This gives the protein CASSLGGGRTSEQYF.

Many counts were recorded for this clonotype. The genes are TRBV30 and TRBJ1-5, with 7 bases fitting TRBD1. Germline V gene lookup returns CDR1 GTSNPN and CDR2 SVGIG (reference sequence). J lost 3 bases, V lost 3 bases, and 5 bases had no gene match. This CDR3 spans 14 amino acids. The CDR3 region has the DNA TGTGCCTGGAGCCTTGGGACAGTCAATCAGCCCCAGCATTTT. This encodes CAWSLGTVNQPQHF.

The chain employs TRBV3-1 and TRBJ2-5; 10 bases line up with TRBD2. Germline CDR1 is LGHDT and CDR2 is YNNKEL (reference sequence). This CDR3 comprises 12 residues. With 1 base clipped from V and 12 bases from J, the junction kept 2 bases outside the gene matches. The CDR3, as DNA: TGTGCCAGCAGCCAAGCTCTAGCGGGAGAGTACTTC. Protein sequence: CASSQALAGEYF.

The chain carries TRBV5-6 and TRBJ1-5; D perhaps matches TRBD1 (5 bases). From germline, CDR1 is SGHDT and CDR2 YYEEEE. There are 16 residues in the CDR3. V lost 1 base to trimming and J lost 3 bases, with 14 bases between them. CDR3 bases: TGTGCCAGCAGCTTGATGCAGGGCGTTAACAATCAGCCCCAGCATTTT. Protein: CASSLMQGVNNQPQHF.

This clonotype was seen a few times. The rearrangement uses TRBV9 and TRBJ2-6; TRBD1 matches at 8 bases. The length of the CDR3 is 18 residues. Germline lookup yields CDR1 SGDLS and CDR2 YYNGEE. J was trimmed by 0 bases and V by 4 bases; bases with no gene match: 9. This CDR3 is CASSPQGGSVSGANVLTF. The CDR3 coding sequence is TGTGCCAGCAGCCCACAGGGGGGTTCGGTCTCTGGGGCCAACGTCCTGACTTTC.

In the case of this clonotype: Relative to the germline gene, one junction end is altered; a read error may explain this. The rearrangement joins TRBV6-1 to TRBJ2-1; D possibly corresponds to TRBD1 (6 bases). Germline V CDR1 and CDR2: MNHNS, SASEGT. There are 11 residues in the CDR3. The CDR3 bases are TGTGCCAGCAGTACCGCTGGGGGCAGTTTTTTC. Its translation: CASSTAGGSFF.

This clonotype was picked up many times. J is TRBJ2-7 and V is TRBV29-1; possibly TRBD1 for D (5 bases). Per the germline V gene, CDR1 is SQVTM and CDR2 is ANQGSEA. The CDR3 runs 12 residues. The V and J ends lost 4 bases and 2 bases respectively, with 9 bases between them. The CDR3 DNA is TGCAGCGTTGTTGCAGGGACCTACGAGCAGTACTTC. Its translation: CSVVAGTYEQYF.

The CDR3 here is CASSYSLGEFF. In DNA form, the CDR3 reads TGTGCCAGCAGTTACTCGTTAGGGGAGTTCTTC. The chain has TRBV6-5 and TRBJ2-1; D is perhaps TRBD1 (5 bases). Germline V CDR1 and CDR2: MNHEY, SVGAGI. The CDR3 extends over 11 amino acids. V was pared by 0 bases and J by 14 bases, with 8 bases between.

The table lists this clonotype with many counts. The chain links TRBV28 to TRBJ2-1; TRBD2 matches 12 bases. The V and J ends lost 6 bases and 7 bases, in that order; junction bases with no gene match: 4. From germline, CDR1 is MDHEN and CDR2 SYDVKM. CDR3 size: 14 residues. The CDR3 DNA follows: TGTGCCAGCAGCCGACTAGCGGGAGTTAATGAGCAGTTCTTC. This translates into CASSRLAGVNEQFF.